A selection of T cell receptor beta chains follows, all from one sample in a study of shared clonotypes between healthy human individuals. Method: immunoSEQ multiplex PCR; TCRdb's copy keeps in-frame clones and lacks some. The repertoire holds about 800,000 clones, with about 96% as singletons. Material: naive CD8+ T cells sorted from blood. Receptors were obtained from a man younger than 40 in good health. CDR3s leave out the opening cysteine and the closing phenylalanine or tryptophan. Fields, in order: CDR3 protein, V gene.

ASSLGGGGYT TRBV5-4
ASSDVGRGLRWTGELF TRBV25-1
ASSTGQGEFYEQY TRBV6-5
ASSILMTMNTEAF TRBV19
AIRGGYNEQF TRBV10-3
ASTHRSGANVLT TRBV6-6
ASSLGPLVGTEGKLNIQY TRBV27
ASRPNGQGGTNQPQH TRBV7-9
ASSPGQGRNNEQF TRBV5-1
ASSEARALTANFLQPQH TRBV6-1
ASSEWIREEDQPQH TRBV6-4
ARRTAAPGSTGELF TRBV19
ASSLEPSASSYNEQF TRBV5-1
ASSAWGQTGYGYT TRBV9
ASSADASYEQY TRBV7-8
ASSVLGLAGVHYEQY TRBV2
ASSVDRGVGLNYGYT TRBV9
ASRDRGVQPQH TRBV28
ASSPTLGNEQF TRBV13
ASSLYATQGAHEQF TRBV27
ASSSGQSPTNEKLF TRBV28
ASSLTNTEAF TRBV5-1
ASSSSVTTLLANEQF TRBV5-1
ASSITHRLASTDTQY TRBV19
ASSTYRVGTEAF TRBV27
ASSTLTSGSGGVNEQF TRBV7-9
ASSQGMSSYEQY TRBV4-1
ASSLWLAGITGELF TRBV5-6
ASSDRGAGYNEQF TRBV7-9